A single sample is the source of the 7 T cell receptor beta chains below, sequenced in a study of blood T cell repertoires in COVID-19. The repertoire was sequenced with immunoSEQ multiplex PCR; TCRdb's copy has only in-frame clones and lacks some. The data show some 260,000 clones, approximately 88% seen once. Sequenced: peripheral blood. The receptors derive from a woman in her seventies with COVID-19, enrolled during active disease.

V usage is TRBV19 and J usage is TRBJ2-2; TRBD1 aligns across 10 bases. The CDR3 contains 15 residues. V gave up 5 bases and J gave up 5 bases; unmatched junction bases: 5. Germline V gene sequence: CDR1 LNHDA, CDR2 SQIVND (reference sequence). The CDR3 DNA follows: TGTGCCAGTAGTCCCGGGACAGGGGTGACCGGGGAGCTGTTTTTT. Its protein product is CASSPGTGVTGELFF.

This rearrangement joins TRBV7-3 to TRBJ2-1; maybe TRBD2 (5 bases). V dropped 1 base and J dropped 8 bases, with 15 bases sitting between them. The germline CDR1 and CDR2 sequences are SGHTA and FQGTGA. This CDR3 comprises 15 residues. CDR3 DNA sequence: TGTGCCAGCAGCTTAAGGGCGGAAGAGGGCCATGAGCAGTTCTTC. The encoded protein is CASSLRAEEGHEQFF.

J is TRBJ2-3 and V is TRBV3-1 (or the pseudogene TRBV3-2), with D uncertain. V was clipped by 5 bases and J by 0 bases, with 6 bases between them. Germline CDR1 LGHDT, CDR2 YNNKEL (reference sequence). The CDR3 sequence is 13 residues long. The CDR3 sequence: CASSEASTDTQYF. The CDR3 region has the DNA TGTGCCAGCAGCGAGGCTAGCACAGATACGCAGTATTTT.

The genes are TRBV7-9 and TRBJ2-2; D is undetermined. CDR3 length equals 14 residues. Between the trimmed V and J ends, which lost 5 bases and 1 base, there was a span of 8 bases. CDR1 and CDR2 from the germline V gene are SEHNR and FQNEAQ (reference sequence). This CDR3 reads CASSLRMNTGELFF. CDR3 coding DNA: TGTGCCAGCAGCCTGAGGATGAACACCGGGGAGCTGTTTTTT. The full variable domain, in which reference TRBV7-9 and TRBJ2-2 provide the parts outside the CDR3, is DTGVSQNPRHKITKRGQNVTFRCDPISEHNRLYWYRQTLGQGPEFLTYFQNEAQLEKSRLLSDRFSAERPKGSFSTLEIQRTEQGDSAMYLCASSLRMNTGELFFGEGSRLTVL.

This chain uses TRBV7-3 with TRBJ2-5; 8 positions match TRBD2. The CDR3 has 14 residues. Losses at the gene ends were 5 bases for V and 7 bases for J; bases not matched to a gene: 9. Germline V CDR1 and CDR2: SGHTA, FQGTGA. This CDR3 reads CASSVQGLDGTQYF. CDR3 DNA: TGTGCCAGCAGCGTCCAGGGACTAGACGGGACCCAGTACTTC.

The chain links TRBV7-2 to TRBJ2-2; TRBD2 agrees at 7 bases. Germline values: CDR1 SGHTA, CDR2 FQGNSA. V was clipped by 2 bases and J by 4 bases; unmatched bases: 1. The CDR3 runs 14 residues. DNA for the CDR3: TGTGCCAGCAGCTTACCTAGCGGCACCGGGGAGCTGTTTTTT. Protein sequence: CASSLPSGTGELFF.

The gene calls are TRBV6-6 and TRBJ1-3; 7 bases align to TRBD1. V shed 4 bases, J shed 3 bases, and the junction held 6 bases outside the gene matches. Germline-derived CDR1 and CDR2 are MNHNY and SVGAGI (reference sequence). There are 15 residues in the CDR3. CDR3 residues: CASSLQGRIGNTIYF. DNA for the CDR3: TGTGCCAGCAGTTTACAGGGGAGGATTGGAAACACCATATATTTT.